This T cell receptor (beta chain) was recovered during a study of cytomegalovirus exposure and HLA in healthy donors. Germline V lookup: CDR1 LNHDA, CDR2 SQIVND (reference sequence). CDR3 size: 13 residues. The study's findings and limits: Certain sequence variants were highly shared and formed a cluster, and this cluster was likely a sequencing artifact. The authors later linked a missense DCLRE1C variant to TCR beta V- and J-gene trimming.

As concerns this clone: The antigen is unknown. One end of the junction fails to match germline, which may point to a read error.

Primers for the PCR totalled 60 Vbeta and 13 Jbeta. This table comes from immunoSEQ multiplex PCR, and its TCRdb copy is limited to in-frame clones, with some not included. The table records about 160,000 clones, 80% of them present only once. Source material: PBMCs. The sequence derives from a man between 18 and 35 years old in good health and CMV-seropositive. This rearrangement joins TRBV19 to TRBJ2-6, with a possible D match to TRBD1 (5 bases). In nucleotides, the CDR3 is TGTGCCACAGCCGTCACTGGGGCCAACGGCCTGACTTTC. Residues: CATAVTGANGLTF.